This is a list of T cell receptor beta chains from one sample in a study of identical twins. MiXCR, run by TCRdb on the 5' RACE reads, gives a single entry per CDR3 protein. The data contain hundreds of thousands of distinct CDR3 sequences, roughly 8.6% of them seen just once; the ten biggest clones take up 6% to 8.5%. These data also formed part of another study, on yellow fever vaccine responses in identical twins.

The sample taken for sequencing was CD8+ T cells sorted from blood. The receptors come from a woman aged 18-29 years in good health. Each CDR3 is given with its conserved first and last residue. D genes are given only for firm matches. Expanded clones are given a class, and other clones once, few, many or no size at all.

CASSYTPAGGFYNEQFF	TGTGCCAGCAGTTACACCCCAGCGGGAGGGTTCTACAATGAGCAGTTCTTC	TRBJ2-1	NA	TRBV6-5	TRBD2
CASKDRGNYGYTF	TGTGCCAGCAAGGACAGGGGAAACTATGGCTACACCTTC	TRBJ1-2	NA	TRBV27	TRBD1
CASSSTSNSPLHF	TGTGCCAGCAGCTCAACCTCAAATTCACCCCTCCACTTT	TRBJ1-6	NA	TRBV5-6	NA
CASSPPAGGNTGELFF	TGTGCCAGCAGCCCCCCGGCCGGGGGGAACACCGGGGAGCTGTTTTTT	TRBJ2-2	many	TRBV7-2	NA
CASQDRGQVANTGELFF	TGTGCCAGCCAGGACAGGGGGCAGGTCGCGAACACCGGGGAGCTGTTTTTT	TRBJ2-2	NA	TRBV19	TRBD1
CASIGGGTDTQYF	TGCGCCAGCATTGGGGGTGGCACAGATACGCAGTATTTT	TRBJ2-3	NA	TRBV5-1	NA
CAISESDGTVSNQPQHF	TGTGCCATCAGTGAGTCGGACGGGACAGTTAGCAATCAGCCCCAGCATTTT	TRBJ1-5	many	TRBV10-3	TRBD1
CASSGLGSNQPQHF	TGTGCCAGCAGTGGACTTGGTAGCAATCAGCCCCAGCATTTT	TRBJ1-5	NA	TRBV6-1	NA
CASSSGDGGELFF	TGTGCCAGCAGCTCAGGGGACGGGGGGGAGCTGTTTTTT	TRBJ2-2	NA	TRBV7-6	NA
CASSSSGVNEQFF	TGTGCCAGCAGTTCATCAGGGGTGAATGAGCAGTTCTTC	TRBJ2-1	many	TRBV12-3/TRBV12-4	NA
CSARDRPDRGHGYTF	TGCAGTGCTAGGGATCGACCCGACAGGGGCCATGGCTACACCTTC	TRBJ1-2	many	TRBV20-1	TRBD1
CSVEATGSSYEQYF	TGCAGCGTTGAGGCTACAGGGTCGTCCTACGAGCAGTACTTC	TRBJ2-7	many	TRBV29-1	NA
CASSLDGQGEQFF	TGTGCCAGCAGCTTAGATGGACAGGGGGAGCAGTTCTTC	TRBJ2-1	NA	TRBV7-6	TRBD1
CASRTGGVSYNEQFF	TGTGCCAGCAGGACCGGGGGGGTCTCCTACAATGAGCAGTTCTTC	TRBJ2-1	few	TRBV6-1	TRBD2
CASTEDRDSLLYEQYF	TGTGCCAGCACTGAAGACCGGGACAGCTTACTCTACGAGCAGTACTTC	TRBJ2-7	NA	TRBV6-1	TRBD1
CASSLSPGTNYGYTF	TGTGCCAGCAGTTTATCCCCGGGAACTAACTATGGCTACACCTTC	TRBJ1-2	few	TRBV2	NA
CASGQSTGTDTQYF	TGTGCTAGTGGCCAATCGACAGGGACAGATACGCAGTATTTT	TRBJ2-3	few	TRBV12-5	TRBD1
CSARIHGVQPQHF	TGCAGTGCTAGAATTCATGGGGTCCAGCCCCAGCATTTT	TRBJ1-5	many	TRBV20-1	NA
CSASGWDSSNYGYTF	TGCAGTGCTAGCGGTTGGGACAGCAGTAACTATGGCTACACCTTC	TRBJ1-2	few	TRBV20-1	TRBD1
CASSQVTVYNSPLHF	TGCGCCAGCAGCCAAGTGACAGTTTATAATTCACCCCTCCACTTT	TRBJ1-6	medium-sized	TRBV4-1	NA
CASSQDGYEQYF	TGTGCCAGCAGCCAGGACGGCTACGAGCAGTACTTC	TRBJ2-7	many	TRBV14	NA
CASSFLGGEMVGYTF	TGTGCCAGCAGTTTCCTCGGGGGGGAGATGGTTGGCTACACCTTC	TRBJ1-2	few	TRBV7-9	NA
CASSLGPFEQYF	TGTGCCAGCAGCTTAGGGCCGTTCGAGCAGTACTTC	TRBJ2-7	NA	TRBV7-9	NA
CASGLGQGVGTVTDTQYF	TGTGCCAGCGGCCTTGGACAGGGAGTAGGCACGGTCACAGATACGCAGTATTTT	TRBJ2-3	NA	TRBV13	TRBD1
CASSSRAGGNVYEQYF	TGTGCCAGCAGCTCTAGAGCGGGAGGCAATGTCTACGAGCAGTACTTC	TRBJ2-7	few	TRBV7-2	TRBD2
CASSHPGTGIDNYNEQFF	TGTGCCAGCTCCCACCCCGGGACAGGGATCGACAACTACAATGAGCAGTTCTTC	TRBJ2-1	NA	TRBV18	TRBD1
CASSFAGTGEYEQYF	TGTGCCAGCAGCTTCGCCGGGACAGGGGAATACGAGCAGTACTTC	TRBJ2-7	many	TRBV7-3	TRBD1
CSAKTAGGEQETQYF	TGCAGTGCGAAGACAGCGGGGGGAGAACAAGAGACCCAGTACTTC	TRBJ2-5	few	TRBV20-1	TRBD2
CATSRDLRGYEQYF	TGTGCCACCAGCAGAGATCTACGAGGGTACGAGCAGTACTTC	TRBJ2-7	few	TRBV15	NA
CASSLHYTEAFF	TGTGCCAGCAGTCTACACTACACTGAAGCTTTCTTT	TRBJ1-1	NA	TRBV2	NA
CASSVTGAASYEQYF	TGTGCCAGCAGCGTTACAGGGGCCGCCTCCTACGAGCAGTACTTC	TRBJ2-7	NA	TRBV9	TRBD1
CASSALTGGETQYF	TGTGCCAGCAGCGCCCTGACAGGGGGGGAGACCCAGTACTTC	TRBJ2-5	once	TRBV7-2	TRBD1
CATSSPGSYEQYF	TGTGCCACCAGCAGCCCGGGGTCCTACGAGCAGTACTTC	TRBJ2-7	few	TRBV15	NA
CSATNPEVNTEAFF	TGCAGTGCTACTAATCCCGAAGTGAACACTGAAGCTTTCTTT	TRBJ1-1	NA	TRBV20-1	NA
CASSQEGQTYEQYF	TGTGCCAGCAGCCAAGAAGGACAGACCTACGAGCAGTACTTC	TRBJ2-7	NA	TRBV3-1	NA
CARVAGITEAFF	TGCGCCAGAGTGGCAGGGATCACTGAAGCTTTCTTT	TRBJ1-1	few	TRBV5-1	NA
CASSQDLLPDTQYF	TGCGCCAGCAGCCAAGATCTTCTCCCAGATACGCAGTATTTT	TRBJ2-3	many	TRBV4-3	NA
CAISPTDSVSTKQETQYF	TGTGCCATCAGCCCGACCGACTCGGTGTCAACCAAACAAGAGACCCAGTACTTC	TRBJ2-5	NA	TRBV10-3	NA
CASSVTSGNGYTF	TGCGCCAGCAGCGTGACTTCAGGAAATGGCTACACCTTC	TRBJ1-2	NA	TRBV5-1	NA
CSARAASGPYEQYF	TGCAGTGCTAGAGCGGCTAGCGGTCCCTACGAGCAGTACTTC	TRBJ2-7	few	TRBV20-1	TRBD2
CASSFPGHPSSTDTQYF	TGTGCCAGCAGTTTCCCGGGACACCCCTCTAGCACAGATACGCAGTATTTT	TRBJ2-3	NA	TRBV12-3/TRBV12-4	NA
CASSLEMRHEQYF	TGCGCCAGCAGCTTGGAAATGCGCCACGAGCAGTACTTC	TRBJ2-7	many	TRBV5-1	NA
CASREGGGASYEQYF	TGTGCCAGCAGAGAAGGGGGGGGTGCCTCCTACGAGCAGTACTTC	TRBJ2-7	NA	TRBV7-9	NA
CALVRGPYEQYF	TGTGCCCTGGTTAGGGGCCCCTACGAGCAGTACTTC	TRBJ2-7	few	TRBV30	NA
CAWSVYNEQFF	TGTGCCTGGAGTGTTTACAATGAGCAGTTCTTC	TRBJ2-1	NA	TRBV30	NA
CASSSMWEETQYF	TGTGCCAGCTCCTCCATGTGGGAAGAGACCCAGTACTTC	TRBJ2-5	few	TRBV7-9	NA
CASSPPADTEAFF	TGTGCCAGCAGCCCACCAGCGGACACTGAAGCTTTCTTT	TRBJ1-1	NA	TRBV7-2	NA
CASSGGGNNEQFF	TGCGCCAGCTCAGGGGGGGGAAACAATGAGCAGTTCTTC	TRBJ2-1	many	TRBV5-1	NA
CASSFRGRHGELFF	TGTGCCAGCAGTTTCCGGGGGCGCCACGGGGAGCTGTTTTTT	TRBJ2-2	many	TRBV12-3/TRBV12-4	NA